This entry lists 10 T cell receptor beta chains sequenced from one sample in a study of blood T cell repertoires in COVID-19. TCRdb's copy holds only in-frame clones and misses some; the assay was immunoSEQ multiplex PCR. Of some 510,000 clones detected, approximately 87% appear once; the ten largest clones hold less than 2%. Sequenced input: PBMCs or T cells enriched from blood (not recorded which). The receptors were sampled from a woman in her forties who had recovered from COVID-19.

The chain employs TRBV30 and TRBJ2-3, with 12 bases identical to TRBD2. The CDR3 extends over 17 amino acids. CDR1 is GTSNPN, CDR2 SVGIG, per germline (reference sequence). The V segment lost 0 bases and the J segment 5 bases; nucleotides outside the gene matches: 9. DNA for the CDR3: TGTGCCTGGAGTGTATCTCCTAGCGGGAGGGCCAGAGATACGCAGTATTTT. Translation: CAWSVSPSGRARDTQYF.

The rearrangement uses TRBV4-3 and TRBJ2-1; the match to TRBD2 covers 13 bases. The CDR3 sequence is 17 residues long. J was trimmed by 4 bases and V by 0 bases; bases with no gene match: 3. Germline loops: CDR1 LGHNA, CDR2 YSLEER. This chain's CDR3 is CASSQDPGLAGYNEQFF. The DNA for the CDR3 is TGCGCCAGCAGCCAAGATCCGGGACTAGCGGGGTACAATGAGCAGTTCTTC.

The rearrangement links TRBV5-1 to TRBJ2-7; 12 bases line up with TRBD2. The trim removed 0 bases at V and 6 bases at J, leaving 4 bases unmatched. From germline, CDR1 is SGHRS and CDR2 YFSETQ. The CDR3 loop spans 15 amino acids. The chain's CDR3 is CASSLELAGGGEQYF. The CDR3 DNA reads TGCGCCAGCAGCTTGGAGCTAGCGGGAGGGGGCGAGCAGTACTTC.

This clone was counted a few times. The chain is built from TRBV10-3 and TRBJ2-7; D remains ambiguous. Trimming left V 0 bases short and J 2 bases short, with 8 bases between. The CDR3 covers 14 residues. Germline CDR1 and CDR2: ENHRY and SYGVKD. The CDR3 DNA is TGTGCCATCAGTGAGTCGGAGCTTGCCTACGAGCAGTACTTC. It yields the protein CAISESELAYEQYF.

CDR3 sequence reads: CASSPSGGSHEQFF. CDR3 nucleotide sequence: TGTGCCAGCAGCCCCAGCGGAGGTAGCCATGAGCAGTTCTTC. The chain combines TRBV5-4 with TRBJ2-1, with a possible D match to TRBD2 (5 bases). The V end lost 4 bases, the J end lost 8 bases, and 16 bases lay between the germline ends. There are 14 residues in the CDR3. Germline V gene data show CDR1 as SGHNT and CDR2 as YYREEE (reference sequence). Variable domain in full (rest from reference TRBV5-4 and TRBJ2-1): ETGVTQSPTHLIKTRGQQVTLRCSSQSGHNTVSWYQQALGQGPQFIFQYYREEENGRGNFPPRFSGLQFPNYSSELNVNALELDDSALYLCASSPSGGSHEQFFGPGTRLTVL.

V is TRBV7-2 and J is TRBJ2-1; 9 positions match TRBD1. CDR3 length equals 14 residues. V shed 2 bases, J shed 13 bases, and the junction held 9 bases outside the gene matches. CDR1 is SGHTA and CDR2 is FQGNSA in the germline V gene. The CDR3 DNA is TGTGCCAGCAGCTTACATCCACAGGGGGCGCGTCAGTTCTTC. This translates into CASSLHPQGARQFF.

The V call is TRBV30, the J call TRBJ2-7; D might be TRBD2 (5 bases). Trimming took 0 bases from V and 3 from J, leaving 12 bases between them. This CDR3 spans 14 amino acids. CDR1 and CDR2 (germline): GTSNPN, SVGIG (reference sequence). CDR3 region: CAWSVLEPDYEQYF. The DNA of the CDR3 is TGTGCCTGGAGTGTACTAGAGCCGGACTACGAGCAGTACTTC.

This clone has a handful of counts. The rearrangement uses TRBV11-3 and TRBJ2-1; 10 nucleotides align to TRBD2. The CDR3 is made up of 15 amino acids. Trimming took 6 bases from V and 9 from J; bases not matched to a gene: 11. The germline gives CDR1 SGHNT, CDR2 YENEEA. The CDR3 loop reads CASSLEREGRGEQFF. Here the CDR3 DNA reads TGTGCCAGCAGTTTGGAGCGGGAGGGCCGCGGTGAGCAGTTCTTC.

This rearrangement joins TRBV29-1 to TRBJ1-1, with D possibly matching TRBD1 (6 bases). Trimming left V 4 bases short and J 3 bases short, with 6 bases between. Germline loops: CDR1 SQVTM, CDR2 ANQGSEA. The CDR3 sequence is 11 residues long. Here the CDR3 reads CSVAGDTEAFF. The CDR3 coding sequence is TGCAGCGTTGCAGGGGACACTGAAGCTTTCTTT.

J is TRBJ2-1 and V is TRBV2, with TRBD2 matching over 7 bases. This CDR3 is built from 16 residues. Germline values: CDR1 SNHLY, CDR2 FYNNEI. V lost 5 bases, J lost 1 base, and 8 bases stayed unmatched. This CDR3 reads CASSRRTGGSYNEQFF. CDR3 in DNA: TGTGCCAGCAGTCGACGAACGGGGGGATCCTACAATGAGCAGTTCTTC.